This TCR beta chain was recorded in a study of cytomegalovirus exposure and HLA in healthy donors. Findings of the study overall: A list of about 180 TCR beta chains associated with cytomegalovirus was given. In vitro testing confirmed a few CMV-associated chains as specific for CMV antigens. The classifier reportedly diagnosed cytomegalovirus status with high sensitivity and specificity.

The CDR3 covers 20 residues. J gave up 4 bases and V 4 bases, and 16 bases lay outside the gene matches. Germline V CDR1 and CDR2: MGHRA, YSYEKL. Donors came from a validation cohort of 90 to 150 subjects, distinct from the first 666-subject cohort. The data were produced by immunoSEQ multiplex PCR, yet TCRdb's version contains in-frame clones alone and is incomplete. The sample yields approximately 120,000 clones, roughly 95% seen once. On this clone: Its matching antigen is unknown.

This sequence was found in a man aged 18 to 30 in good health and CMV-seronegative. The sample was PBMCs. The rearrangement uses TRBV4-1 and TRBJ2-6; 10 nucleotides agree with TRBD1. In DNA, the CDR3 is TGCGCCAGCAGCCTTTCCCGACAGGGGGCTTTCCCTTTGGGGGCCAACGTCCTGACTTTC. It specifies CASSLSRQGAFPLGANVLTF.